The 3 T cell receptor beta chains below come from one sample, sequenced in a study of T cell responses to AZD1222 COVID-19 vaccine (dated by TCRdb to about 2021). The sample's time point label, in plain terms: about 28 days (+/-7) after the second vaccine dose. To prepare the library, the immunoSEQ multiplex PCR assay was applied. As stored in TCRdb, this immuneACCESS dataset retains in-frame rearrangements with V and J assigned. A fraction of the clones does not appear; measured against another copy, unresolved V genes explain less than half of the discrepancy, and the remainder lacks a known reason. For this sample the table gives some 81,000 clones, of which 86% were detected only once. The ten top clones hold roughly 5.6% of the sample. Material: peripheral blood, obtained 28 days after the second AZD1222 dose. The receptors come from an adult who received the AZD1222 COVID-19 vaccine.

This clone has only a few counts. The chain has TRBV5-8 and TRBJ2-1; 10 bases match TRBD2. The CDR3 runs 17 residues. The V gene end was trimmed by 6 bases and the J gene end by 5 bases; junction bases not matched to a gene: 14. From germline, CDR1 is SGHTS and CDR2 YDEGEE. The chain's CDR3 is CASTDQPIAGGHNEQFF. CDR3 coding DNA: TGTGCCAGCACCGACCAACCCATAGCGGGAGGTCACAATGAGCAGTTCTTC.

The chain uses TRBV7-3 and TRBJ1-5; no clear D. The V and J ends lost 1 base and 7 bases respectively, with 8 bases between them. The V gene's germline CDR1 is SGHTA and CDR2 FQGTGA. The CDR3 totals 13 residues. In DNA form, the CDR3 reads TGTGCCAGCAGCTTAAATAGTGGCCAGCCCCAGCATTTT. It encodes CASSLNSGQPQHF.

The V and J genes are TRBV12-3 or TRBV12-4 and TRBJ2-1; D is possibly TRBD1 (5 bases). The CDR3 consists of 12 residues. Trimming left V 11 bases short and J 4 bases short, with 12 bases between. As DNA, the CDR3 is TGTGCCTCTGGGGCAGAATACAATGAGCAGTTCTTC. Amino acid sequence: CASGAEYNEQFF.